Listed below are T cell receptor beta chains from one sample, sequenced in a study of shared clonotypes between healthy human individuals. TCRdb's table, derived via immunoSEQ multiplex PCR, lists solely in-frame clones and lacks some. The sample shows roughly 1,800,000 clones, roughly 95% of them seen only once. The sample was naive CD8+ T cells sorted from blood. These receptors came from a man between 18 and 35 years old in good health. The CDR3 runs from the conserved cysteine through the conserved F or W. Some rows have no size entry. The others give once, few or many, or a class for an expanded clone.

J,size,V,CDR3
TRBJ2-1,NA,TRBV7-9,CASSLFGISGNDEQFF
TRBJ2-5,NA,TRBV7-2,CASSNSGLAETQYF
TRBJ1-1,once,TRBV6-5,CASSSRVRGNTEAFF
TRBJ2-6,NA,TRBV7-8,CASSYVLVSGANVLTF
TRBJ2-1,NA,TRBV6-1,CASSEYGQGVWLDEQFF
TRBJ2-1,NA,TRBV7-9,CASSAPLAGGREYNEQFF
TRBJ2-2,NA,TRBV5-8,CASSLVLGPTGELFF
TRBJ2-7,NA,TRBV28,CASSLPPLAAYEQYF
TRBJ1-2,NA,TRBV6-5,CASSPTGAGGYTF
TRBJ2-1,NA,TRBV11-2,CASSPGGPHNEQFF
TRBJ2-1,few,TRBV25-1,CASSETSGGPYNEQFF
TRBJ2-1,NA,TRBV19,CASSLADNEQFF
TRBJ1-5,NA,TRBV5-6,CASSPDGDNQPQHF
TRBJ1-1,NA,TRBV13,CASSFGEGRLNTEAFF
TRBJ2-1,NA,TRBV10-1,CASSEGNRDYNEQFF
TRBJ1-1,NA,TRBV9,CASSPTVNTEAFF